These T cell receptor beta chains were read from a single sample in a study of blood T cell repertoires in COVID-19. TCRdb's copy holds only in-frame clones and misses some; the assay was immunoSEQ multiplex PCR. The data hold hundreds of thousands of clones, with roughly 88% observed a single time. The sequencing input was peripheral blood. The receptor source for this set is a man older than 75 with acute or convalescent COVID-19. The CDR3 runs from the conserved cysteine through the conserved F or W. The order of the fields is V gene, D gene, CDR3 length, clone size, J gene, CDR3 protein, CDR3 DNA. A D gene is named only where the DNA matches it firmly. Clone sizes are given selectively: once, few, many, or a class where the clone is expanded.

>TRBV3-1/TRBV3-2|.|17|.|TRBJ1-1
CASSPTIKTGGGTEAFF
TGTGCCAGCAGCCCAACCATTAAGACAGGCGGTGGCACTGAAGCTTTCTTT
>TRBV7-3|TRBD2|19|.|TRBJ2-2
CASSRRRTSGAANTGELFF
TGTGCCAGCAGCCGACGGCGCACTAGCGGGGCTGCGAACACCGGGGAGCTGTTTTTT
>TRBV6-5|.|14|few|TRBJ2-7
CASSRAIHEVEQYF
TGTGCCAGCAGTAGAGCAATACATGAGGTCGAGCAGTACTTC
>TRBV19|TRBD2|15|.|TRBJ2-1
CASRPGTSGSGEQFF
TGTGCCAGTCGCCCCGGGACTAGCGGGAGTGGTGAGCAGTTCTTC
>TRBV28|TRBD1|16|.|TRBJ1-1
CASRTGTGDSNTEAFF
TGTGCCAGCAGGACCGGGACAGGGGACTCCAACACTGAAGCTTTCTTT
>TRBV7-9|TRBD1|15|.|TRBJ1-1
CASSLWDRGNTEAFF
TGTGCCAGCAGCTTATGGGACAGGGGAAACACTGAAGCTTTCTTT
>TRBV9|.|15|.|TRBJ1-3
CASSASGETGNTIYF
TGTGCCAGCAGCGCGTCAGGGGAAACTGGAAACACCATATATTTT
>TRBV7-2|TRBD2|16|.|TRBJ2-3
CASSPGLAASTDTQYF
TGTGCCAGCAGCCCCGGACTAGCGGCAAGCACAGATACGCAGTATTTT
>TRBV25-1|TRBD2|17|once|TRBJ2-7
CASSEWGLGIGGYEQYF
TGTGCCAGCAGTGAATGGGGACTAGGTATAGGGGGCTACGAGCAGTACTTC
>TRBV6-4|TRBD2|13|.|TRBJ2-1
CASKGLDRNEQFF
TGTGCCAGCAAGGGACTAGATCGTAATGAGCAGTTCTTC
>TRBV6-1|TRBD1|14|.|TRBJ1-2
CASSEDWDSYGYTF
TGTGCCAGCAGTGAAGATTGGGACAGCTATGGCTACACCTTC
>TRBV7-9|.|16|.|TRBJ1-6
CASSPGGLRGGSPLHF
TGTGCCAGCAGCCCCGGGGGACTTCGAGGAGGTTCACCCCTCCACTTT
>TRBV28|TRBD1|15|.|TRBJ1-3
CASSPGTGYGNTIYF
TGTGCCAGCAGTCCCGGGACAGGGTACGGAAACACCATATATTTT
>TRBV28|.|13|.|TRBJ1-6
CASSTQGFSPLHF
TGTGCCAGCAGTACTCAGGGTTTTTCACCCCTCCACTTT
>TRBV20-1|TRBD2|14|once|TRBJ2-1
CSASRAGGPNEQFF
TGCAGTGCTAGTCGGGCGGGAGGGCCCAATGAGCAGTTCTTC
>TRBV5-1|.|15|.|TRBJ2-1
CASSLVRPQVDEQFF
TGCGCCAGCAGCTTGGTTCGCCCCCAGGTGGATGAGCAGTTCTTC
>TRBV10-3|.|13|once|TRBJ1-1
CAIRLQENTEAFF
TGTGCCATCAGATTACAGGAGAACACTGAAGCTTTCTTT
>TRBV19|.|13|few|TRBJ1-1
CASSISDSTEAFF
TGTGCCAGTAGTATATCCGACAGCACTGAAGCTTTCTTT
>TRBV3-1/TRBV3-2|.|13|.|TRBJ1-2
CASSRNQANGYTF
TGTGCCAGCAGCCGGAACCAGGCGAATGGCTACACCTTC
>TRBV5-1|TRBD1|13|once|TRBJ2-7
CASRTGFVNEQYF
TGCGCCAGCCGGACAGGGTTTGTCAACGAGCAGTACTTC
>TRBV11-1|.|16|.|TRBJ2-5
CASSTSTSRGQETQYF
.
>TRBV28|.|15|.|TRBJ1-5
CAVHDPMTRYQPQHF
TGTGCCGTACACGATCCAATGACTCGCTATCAGCCCCAGCATTTT
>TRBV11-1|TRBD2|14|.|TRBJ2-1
CASSLNQLAGEQFF
TGTGCCAGCAGCTTAAACCAACTAGCGGGGGAGCAGTTCTTC
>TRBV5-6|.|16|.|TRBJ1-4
CASSLVSQGTNEKLFF
TGTGCCAGCAGCTTGGTTAGCCAGGGGACTAATGAAAAACTGTTTTTT
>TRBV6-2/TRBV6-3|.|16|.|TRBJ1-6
CASRPGQSSYNSPLHF
TGTGCCAGCAGACCTGGACAGAGCTCCTATAATTCACCCCTCCACTTT
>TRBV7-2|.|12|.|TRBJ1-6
CASSPSHSPLHF
TGTGCCAGCAGCCCCTCCCATTCACCCCTCCACTTT
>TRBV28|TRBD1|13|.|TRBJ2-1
CASSRQGLNEQFF
TGTGCCAGCAGTAGACAGGGTCTCAATGAGCAGTTCTTC
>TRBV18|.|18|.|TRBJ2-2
CASSPLAMGQTNTGELFF
TGTGCCAGCTCACCCCTAGCGATGGGACAGACGAACACCGGGGAGCTGTTTTTT
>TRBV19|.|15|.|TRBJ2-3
CASSIAAGGTDTQYF
TGTGCCAGTAGTATAGCGGCAGGAGGTACAGATACGCAGTATTTT
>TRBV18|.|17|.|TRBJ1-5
CASSPVQLDYSNQPQHF
TGTGCCAGCTCACCAGTACAGCTTGATTATAGCAATCAGCCCCAGCATTTT
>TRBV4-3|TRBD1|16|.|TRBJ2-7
CASSQALVGGGYEQYF
TGCGCCAGCAGCCAAGCTTTGGTAGGGGGCGGCTACGAGCAGTACTTC
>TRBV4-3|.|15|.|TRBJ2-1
CASSQRPIPNNEQFF
TGCGCCAGCAGCCAGAGGCCTATCCCAAACAATGAGCAGTTCTTC
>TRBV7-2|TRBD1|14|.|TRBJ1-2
CASSSRTGALGYTF
TGTGCCAGCAGCTCTCGGACAGGGGCGCTTGGCTACACCTTC
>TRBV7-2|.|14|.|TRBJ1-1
CASSYIGQNTEAFF
TGTGCCAGCAGCTATATCGGACAAAACACTGAAGCTTTCTTT
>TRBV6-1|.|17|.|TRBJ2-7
CASSEAGGGAMSYEQYF
TGTGCCAGCAGTGAGGCCGGAGGGGGCGCGATGTCCTACGAGCAGTACTTC